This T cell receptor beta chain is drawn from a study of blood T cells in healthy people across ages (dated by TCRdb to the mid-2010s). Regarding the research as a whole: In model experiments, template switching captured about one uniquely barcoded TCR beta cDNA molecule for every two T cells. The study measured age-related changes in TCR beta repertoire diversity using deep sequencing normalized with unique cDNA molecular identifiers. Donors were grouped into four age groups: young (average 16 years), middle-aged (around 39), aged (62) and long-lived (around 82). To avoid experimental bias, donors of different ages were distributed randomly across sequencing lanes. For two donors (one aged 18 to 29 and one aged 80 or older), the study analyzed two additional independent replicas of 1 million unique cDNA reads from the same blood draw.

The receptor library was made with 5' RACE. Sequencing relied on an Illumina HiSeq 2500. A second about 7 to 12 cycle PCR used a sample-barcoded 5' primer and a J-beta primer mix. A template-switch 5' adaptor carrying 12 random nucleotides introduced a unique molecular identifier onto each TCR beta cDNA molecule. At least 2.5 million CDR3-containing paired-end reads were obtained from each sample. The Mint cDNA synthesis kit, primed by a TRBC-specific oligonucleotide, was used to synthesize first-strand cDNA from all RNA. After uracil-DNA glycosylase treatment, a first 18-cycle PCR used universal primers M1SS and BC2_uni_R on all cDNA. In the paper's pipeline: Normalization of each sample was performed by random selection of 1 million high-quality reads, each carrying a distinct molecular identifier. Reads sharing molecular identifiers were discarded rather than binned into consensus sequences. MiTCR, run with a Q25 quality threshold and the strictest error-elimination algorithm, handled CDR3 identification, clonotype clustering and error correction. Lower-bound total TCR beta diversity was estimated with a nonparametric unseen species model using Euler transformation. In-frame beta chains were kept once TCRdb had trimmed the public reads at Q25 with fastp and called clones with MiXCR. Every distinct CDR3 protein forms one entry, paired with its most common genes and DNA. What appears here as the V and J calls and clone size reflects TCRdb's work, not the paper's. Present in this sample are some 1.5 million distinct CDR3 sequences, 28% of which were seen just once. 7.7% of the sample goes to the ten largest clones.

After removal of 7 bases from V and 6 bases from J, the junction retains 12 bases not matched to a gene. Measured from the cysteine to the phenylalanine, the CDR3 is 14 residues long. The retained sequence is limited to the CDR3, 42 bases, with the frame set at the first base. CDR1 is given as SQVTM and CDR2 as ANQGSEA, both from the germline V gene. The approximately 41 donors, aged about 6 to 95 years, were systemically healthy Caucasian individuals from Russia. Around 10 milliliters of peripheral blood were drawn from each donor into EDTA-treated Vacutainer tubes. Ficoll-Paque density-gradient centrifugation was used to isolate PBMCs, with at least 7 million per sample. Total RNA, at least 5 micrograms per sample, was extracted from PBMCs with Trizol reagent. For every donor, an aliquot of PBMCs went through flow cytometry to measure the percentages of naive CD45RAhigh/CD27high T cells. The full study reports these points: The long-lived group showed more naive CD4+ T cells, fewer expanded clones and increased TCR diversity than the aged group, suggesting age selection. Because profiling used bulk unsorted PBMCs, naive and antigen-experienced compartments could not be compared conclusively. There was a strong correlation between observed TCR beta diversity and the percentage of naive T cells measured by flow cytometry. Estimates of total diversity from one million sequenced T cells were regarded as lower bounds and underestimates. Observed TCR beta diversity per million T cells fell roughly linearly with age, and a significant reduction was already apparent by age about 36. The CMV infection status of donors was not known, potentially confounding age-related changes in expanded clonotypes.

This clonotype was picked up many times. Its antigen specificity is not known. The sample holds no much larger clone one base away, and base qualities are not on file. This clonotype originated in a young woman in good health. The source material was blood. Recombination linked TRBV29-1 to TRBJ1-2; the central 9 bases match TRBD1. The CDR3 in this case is CSGGLRDRVNGYTF. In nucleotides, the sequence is TGCAGCGGTGGCCTCCGGGACAGGGTTAATGGCTACACCTTC.